Described below is a single T cell receptor (beta chain) sequence and its context. This receptor's antigen is unknown. No base quality values were provided; no much bigger clone lies one nucleotide off. Trimmed from V: 0 bases; trimmed from J: 5 bases; junction bases lacking a gene match: 5. As encoded in the germline V gene, CDR1 is SGHRS while CDR2 is YFSETQ. Measured from the cysteine to the phenylalanine, the CDR3 is 16 residues long. Only the CDR3 portion is preserved as DNA: 48 bases, with reading frame beginning at the first base. TCRbeta CDR3 regions were amplified from genomic DNA by means of the immunoSEQ Assay, a bias-controlled multiplex PCR. The original pipeline was this. The number of nucleated cells in each sample was estimated from the amplification of reference gene primers within the assay. To quantify the absolute abundance of each unique TCRbeta CDR3 rearrangement, sequence reads were collapsed and filtered. Productive Simpson clonality was computed per sample as the square root of Simpson's diversity index over productive rearrangements. TCRdb's version of the immuneACCESS table is confined to in-frame rearrangements and falls short of the full clone set. An unresolved V gene accounts for under half of the shortfall where checked; the remainder is of unknown origin. That table gives V, J and clone size, and the DNA gave D and trimming. The sample includes about 88,000 clones, with approximately 90% observed a single time. The ten most abundant clones make up over 12% of the sample.

This sample stems from a study of blood T cell repertoires in COVID-19 (dated by TCRdb to 2018 to 2020). Some background on the complete study: Samples from collaborators originated in the United States, Italy and Spain and spanned both the acute and convalescent phases of COVID-19. The material from the prospective study consisted of cDNA or gDNA derived from T cells, B-cell-depleted T cells, or PBMCs. Deeply sampled blood TCRbeta repertoires from subjects exposed to, actively infected with, or recovered from COVID-19 were included in the dataset. The repertoires were made available in a free public database intended to serve as a resource for research on the immune response to SARS-CoV-2. The samples were drawn from the first 160 participants of the ongoing ImmuneRACE study and from 1,254 subjects provided by 6 global collaborators. A de-identified subject ID, COVID-19 status, age in years and sex were almost always included in the sample metadata. Where available, HLA class I and class II types were obtained from metadata supplied by the sample provider rather than from assay-based typing.

Results the study describes overall, beyond this receptor: The amount of clinical and demographic metadata varied by source and participant and was provided uncurated.

Whole blood was collected in K2EDTA tubes by collaborating institutions according to the institutions' own protocols. Collaborator samples were shipped for TCRbeta analysis as frozen whole blood, isolated PBMCs, or DNA extracted from either sample type. Sequencing was carried out using peripheral blood. The rearranged segments are TRBV5-1 and TRBJ2-1; 10 junctional bases match TRBD1. This clonotype was obtained from a male donor with acute or convalescent COVID-19. The CDR3 loop reads CASSLAGGTGDNEQFF. The base sequence is TGCGCCAGCAGCTTGGCCGGGGGGACAGGGGACAATGAGCAGTTCTTC.